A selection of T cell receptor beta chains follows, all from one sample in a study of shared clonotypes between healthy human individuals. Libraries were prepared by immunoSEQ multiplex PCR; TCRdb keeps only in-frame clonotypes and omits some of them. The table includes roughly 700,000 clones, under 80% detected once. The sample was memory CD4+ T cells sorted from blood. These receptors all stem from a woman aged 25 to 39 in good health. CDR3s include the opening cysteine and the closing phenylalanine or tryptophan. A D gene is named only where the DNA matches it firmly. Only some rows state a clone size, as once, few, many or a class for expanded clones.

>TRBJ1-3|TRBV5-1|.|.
TGCGCCAGCAGCTTGCAAAGCTGGGGAAACACCATATATTTT
CASSLQSWGNTIYF
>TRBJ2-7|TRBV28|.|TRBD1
TGTGCCAGCAGCACAACCCAGGGGGCGCGAGAGCAGTACTTC
CASSTTQGAREQYF
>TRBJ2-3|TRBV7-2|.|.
TGTGCCAGCAGTTCGCAGTTCGCTAGCACAGATACGCAGTATTTT
CASSSQFASTDTQYF
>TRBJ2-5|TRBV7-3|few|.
TGTGCCAGCAGCTCGTACTTGGAAGAGACCCAGTACTTC
CASSSYLEETQYF
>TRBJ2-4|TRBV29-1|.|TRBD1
TGCAGCGTTGTGCCTTCCCTTGGACAGGGACGGAACATTCAGTACTTC
CSVVPSLGQGRNIQYF
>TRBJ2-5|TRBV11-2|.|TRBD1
TGTGCCAGCAGCCTGACCAGGGGGCAAGAGACCCAGTACTTC
CASSLTRGQETQYF
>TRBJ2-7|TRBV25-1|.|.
TGTGCCAGCAGTGGTCCCTTTAGGGCCGGGACCTACGAGCAGTACTTC
CASSGPFRAGTYEQYF
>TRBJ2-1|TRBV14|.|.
TGTGCCAGCAGCCAACGTCCCGGGGGCGGGAGTGGGTACAATGAGCAGTTCTTC
CASSQRPGGGSGYNEQFF
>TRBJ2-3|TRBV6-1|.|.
TGTGCCAGCAGTACTCCGGGGACAGATACGCAGTATTTT
CASSTPGTDTQYF
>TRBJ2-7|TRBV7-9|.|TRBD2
TGTGCCAGCAGCTTAGTAGCTAGCGGGAGCGACGAGCAGTACTTC
CASSLVASGSDEQYF
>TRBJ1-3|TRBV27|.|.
TGTGCCAGCAGTTTAAGCGCTGGAAACACCATATATTTT
CASSLSAGNTIYF
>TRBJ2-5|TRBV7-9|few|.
TGTGCCAGCAGCTTCGGTGGACAGCCAACCCAGTACTTC
CASSFGGQPTQYF
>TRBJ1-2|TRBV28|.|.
TGTGCCAGCAACCAGGGCCCGGCGAACTATGGCTACACCTTC
CASNQGPANYGYTF
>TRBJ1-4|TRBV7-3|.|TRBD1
TGTGCCAGCAGCCCCTCGGGACAGGGGGATGAAAAACTGTTTTTT
CASSPSGQGDEKLFF
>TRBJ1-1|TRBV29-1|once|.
TGCAGCGTTGAGAGAAAGTATTCGACAGACAAGAACACTGAAGCTTTCTTT
CSVERKYSTDKNTEAFF
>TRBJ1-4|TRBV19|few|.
TGTGCCAGTAGTATCCGGGGGCGGAGTGAAAAACTGTTTTTT
CASSIRGRSEKLFF
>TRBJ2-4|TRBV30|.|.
TGTGCCTGGAGTTGGGGTAGCGAAAACATTCAGTACTTC
CAWSWGSENIQYF
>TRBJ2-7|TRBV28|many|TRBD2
TGTGCCAGCCCCCCCCAAGGGGATAGCGGGAGCAACGAGCAGTACTTC
CASPPQGDSGSNEQYF
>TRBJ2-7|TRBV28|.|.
TGTGCCAGCAGTTTTCGAATAACTAGTGTTAGCGACGAGCAGTACTTC
CASSFRITSVSDEQYF
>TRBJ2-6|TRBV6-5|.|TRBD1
TGTGCCAGCAGTTACGACAGGGAAGAGGGCAACGTCCTGACTTTC
CASSYDREEGNVLTF
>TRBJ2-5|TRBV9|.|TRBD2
TGTGCCAGCAGCGTAGGGTGGGCTAGCGGCCGCCAAGAGACCCAGTACTTC
CASSVGWASGRQETQYF
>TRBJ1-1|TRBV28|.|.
TGTGCCAGCAGTTTAAGGGGGTTGGCTTTCTTT
CASSLRGLAFF